The next 10 T cell receptor beta chains were all read from a single sample in a study of control samples from healthy donors and cancer patients (dated by TCRdb to 2020 to 2022). The library relied on the immunoSEQ multiplex PCR assay. TCRdb mirrors the immuneACCESS table, restricted to in-frame sequences. Some clones are absent from its copies; in checked studies, under half trace to an unresolved V gene, and the reason for the others is unknown. This sample has some 78,000 clones in its table, and around 90% of those were observed once. In total, the top ten clones hold 7.5% to 8% of the sample. The sequencing input was blood. The source is a woman aged 55-75 years in good health.

The chain recombines TRBV28 with TRBJ2-7, with 9 bases matching TRBD2. Germline loops: CDR1 MDHEN, CDR2 SYDVKM. The CDR3 has 14 residues. Trimming at V came to 6 bases and at J to 6 bases, leaving 9 bases not matched to a gene. Written as DNA, the CDR3 is TGTGCCAGCAGATTTTTAGCGGGAGCCCGCGAGCAGTACTTC. Amino acid sequence: CASRFLAGAREQYF.

The V and J genes are TRBV6-5 and TRBJ2-5; TRBD2 matches 7 bases. The J segment lost 5 bases and the V segment lost 5 bases, leaving 8 bases of the junction unmatched. The germline V gene has CDR1 MNHEY and CDR2 SVGAGI. This CDR3 is 14 amino acids long. The CDR3: CASSPRGSGETQYF. The CDR3 DNA follows: TGTGCCAGCAGTCCGCGTGGTAGCGGGGAGACCCAGTACTTC.

V gene TRBV5-1 combines with J gene TRBJ1-2; 9 nucleotides agree with TRBD1. Germline-derived CDR1 and CDR2 are SGHRS and YFSETQ. Unmatched junction bases numbered 5, after V lost 5 bases and J lost 6 bases. CDR3 size: 13 residues. The CDR3 sequence is CASSFGTGNGYTF. Written as DNA, the CDR3 is TGCGCCAGCAGTTTCGGGACAGGGAATGGCTACACCTTC.

This rearrangement joins TRBV6-5 to TRBJ1-3, with D uncertain. This CDR3 has 14 residues. Germline CDR1 MNHEY, CDR2 SVGAGI. Trimming shortened V by 6 bases and J by 0 bases, and 9 bases separated the two germline ends. In DNA, the CDR3 is TGTGCCAGCAGCCGCCTATACTCTGGAAACACCATATATTTT. It codes for CASSRLYSGNTIYF.

This chain uses TRBV11-3 with TRBJ1-2; possibly TRBD1 for D (5 bases). The CDR3 has 15 amino acids. V shed 1 base and J shed 8 bases, with 17 bases lying between them. Germline CDR1 is SGHNT and CDR2 is YENEEA. Written as DNA, the CDR3 is TGTGCCAGCAGCTTAGGTGTCGTTCAGGGACGAGGCTACACCTTC. Translating it yields CASSLGVVQGRGYTF.

The chain couples TRBV30 to TRBJ2-5, with 9 bases lining up with TRBD2. Germline loops: CDR1 GTSNPN, CDR2 SVGIG (reference sequence). V trimming: 3 bases; J trimming: 4 bases; junction bases outside the gene matches: 6. The CDR3 length is 14 residues. The CDR3 is CAWRLAGGRETQYF. Here the CDR3 DNA reads TGTGCCTGGAGATTGGCGGGAGGGCGAGAGACCCAGTACTTC.

This sequence joins TRBV12-3 or TRBV12-4 and TRBJ1-3, with unresolved D. Trimming cost V 7 bases and J 3 bases, with 4 bases left between them. The CDR3 has 11 amino acids. The CDR3 loop is CASNYGNTIYF. CDR3 nucleotide sequence: TGTGCCAGCAATTATGGAAACACCATATATTTT.

This clone has a single count. The J gene is TRBJ1-4, the V gene TRBV5-4; the D gene is possibly TRBD1 (5 bases). Germline-derived CDR1 and CDR2 are SGHNT and YYREEE (reference sequence). The CDR3 is made up of 14 amino acids. The germline V and J ends were trimmed by 2 bases and 3 bases, with 8 bases remaining between them. CDR3 bases: TGTGCCAGCAGCTTACGACAGTCTAATGAAAAACTGTTTTTT. It is translated as CASSLRQSNEKLFF.

This chain joins TRBV3-1 (or the pseudogene TRBV3-2) and TRBJ1-6; D remains ambiguous. Germline CDR1 and CDR2: LGHDT and YNNKEL (reference sequence). This CDR3 is built from 14 residues. The V and J ends lost 0 bases and 11 bases respectively, with 11 bases between them. The CDR3 bases are TGTGCCAGCAGCCAAGAGGGTGCCCGGCCACCCCTCCACTTT. Translating gives CASSQEGARPPLHF.

This chain connects TRBV4-2 to TRBJ1-5; D not certain. The CDR3 runs to 17 residues. Germline CDR1 LGHNA, CDR2 YNFKEQ. V dropped 0 bases and J dropped 3 bases, with 15 bases sitting between them. CDR3 DNA: TGTGCCAGCAGCCAAGATATCACCTCAGCCTCCAATCAGCCCCAGCATTTT. It encodes CASSQDITSASNQPQHF.